The 30 T cell receptor beta chains listed next were all sequenced from one sample in a study of T cells in Graves' hyperthyroidism and ophthalmopathy. RNA transcripts provided the source from which TCR beta CDR3 regions were amplified. Primed by the HTBI set, a first-round RT-PCR was run on the TCR CDR3. A single record per CDR3 protein comes from TCRdb applying MiXCR to the multiplex PCR reads. The sample contains 400,000 to 500,000 distinct CDR3 sequences, roughly 14% of which appear only once. The sequencing sample was made of blood. The receptors here all came from a man aged 18 to 29 with Graves' ophthalmopathy.

The rearrangement joins TRBV4-1 to TRBJ1-5; D is unclear. V was shortened by 0 bases and J by 0 bases, with 6 bases between the two germline ends. This CDR3 is built from 15 residues. Germline lookup yields CDR1 MGHRA and CDR2 YSYEKL. CDR3 bases: TGCGCCAGCAGCCAAGACAGCTATAGCAATCAGCCCCAGCATTTT. Amino acids: CASSQDSYSNQPQHF.

The table lists this clonotype with many counts. The rearrangement links TRBV7-8 to TRBJ2-7, with 8 bases aligning to TRBD2. The V segment lost 1 base and the J segment 4 bases; nucleotides outside the gene matches: 6. The CDR3 sequence is 15 residues long. The germline V gene encodes CDR1 SGHVS and CDR2 FQNEAQ. Written as DNA, the CDR3 is TGTGCCAGCAGCTTAGTGGAGCGGGGGATATACGAGCAGTACTTC. This encodes CASSLVERGIYEQYF.

This clonotype was seen many times. The V gene is TRBV4-1, the J gene TRBJ1-1; unclear D gene. The CDR3 runs to 18 residues. Germline CDR1 is MGHRA and CDR2 is YSYEKL. Trimming pared 0 bases from V and 0 bases from J, leaving 17 bases between. The CDR3 loop reads CASSQDREEAGVNTEAFF. CDR3 nucleotides: TGCGCCAGCAGCCAAGATCGAGAGGAGGCCGGCGTGAACACTGAAGCTTTCTTT.

This clonotype has only a few counts. The chain combines TRBV6-4 with TRBJ2-7, with 7 positions matching TRBD2. The junction had 11 bases not matched to a gene; V was cut back by 6 bases and J by 0 bases. From germline, CDR1 is MRHNA and CDR2 SNTAGT. This CDR3 comprises 16 residues. CDR3 amino acids: CASSPPLARYSYEQYF. CDR3 nucleotides: TGTGCCAGCAGCCCTCCACTAGCGCGTTACTCCTACGAGCAGTACTTC.

This clonotype was seen at least ten times. The CDR3: CASGLVLFRANSGNTIYF. As DNA, the CDR3 is TGTGCTAGTGGTTTGGTACTTTTTCGGGCGAACTCTGGAAACACCATATATTTT. J is TRBJ1-3 and V is TRBV12-5, with D unclear. Germline CDR1 is LGHNT and CDR2 is FRNRAP. Trimming cost V 0 bases and J 0 bases, with 15 bases left between them. The CDR3 length is 18 residues.

CDR3 sequence: CASGGRARLSGANVLTF. In nucleotides, the CDR3 is TGTGCCAGTGGCGGGAGGGCAAGACTCTCTGGGGCCAACGTCCTGACTTTC. The chain carries TRBV19 and TRBJ2-6; 9 bases are shared with TRBD2. Germline V gives CDR1 LNHDA, CDR2 SQIVND (reference sequence). The CDR3 has 17 residues. The trim removed 8 bases at V and 0 bases at J, leaving 8 bases unmatched.

This clonotype was observed once. A much larger clone lies one base from this, so it may be a read error. This chain uses TRBV3-1 with TRBJ2-2; 7 bases are shared with TRBD1. The length of the CDR3 is 14 residues. Germline CDR1 is LGHDT and CDR2 is YNNKEL (reference sequence). The DNA of the CDR3 is TGTGCCAGCAGCCGCAACAGGGGCACCGGGGAGCTGCTTTTT. Translation gives CASSRNRGTGELLF.

This clonotype was recorded many times. CDR3 loop: CASSVGAVYNSPLHF. The DNA of the CDR3 is TGCGCCAGCAGCGTGGGGGCAGTCTATAATTCACCCCTCCACTTT. The chain has TRBV5-1 and TRBJ1-6; weak D call: TRBD1 (6 bases). This CDR3 is 15 amino acids long. Trimming stripped 4 bases from V and 3 bases from J, with 11 bases between. Germline CDR1 reads SGHRS; CDR2 reads YFSETQ.

This clonotype occurred many times. The chain links TRBV12-3 or TRBV12-4 to TRBJ2-1; possibly TRBD1 or TRBD2 for D (6 bases each). Deletions cut 3 bases from V and 9 bases from J, with 12 bases between. The CDR3 is made up of 13 amino acids. The CDR3, as DNA: TGTGCCAGCAGTTTGGGGGGCATAGGTGAGCAGTTCTTC. This gives the protein CASSLGGIGEQFF.

At least ten counts were recorded for this clonotype. The CDR3 DNA follows: TGCAGGGGCAAACAGGGGGGCGGCAATCAGCCCCAGCATTTT. Its translation: CRGKQGGGNQPQHF. The rearrangement uses TRBV29-1 and TRBJ1-5; 8 bases fit TRBD1. The CDR3 contains 14 residues. Germline V CDR1 and CDR2: SQVTM, ANQGSEA. The complete variable domain, with remaining parts taken from reference TRBV29-1 and TRBJ1-5, reads SAVISQKPSRDICQRGTSLTIQCQVDSQVTMMFWYRQQPGQSLTLIATANQGSEATYESGFVIDKFPISRPNLTFSTLTVSNMSPEDSSIYLCRGKQGGGNQPQHFGDGTRLSIL.

At least ten counts were recorded for this clonotype. J is TRBJ1-1 and V is TRBV2; no firm D call. Germline CDR1 is SNHLY and CDR2 is FYNNEI. The length of the CDR3 is 13 residues. V lost 6 bases and J lost 3, with 11 bases in between. The CDR3 sequence is CASRSQVHTEAFF. The CDR3 coding sequence is TGTGCCAGCAGATCCCAGGTGCACACTGAAGCTTTCTTT.

This clonotype came up many times. This chain uses TRBV2 with TRBJ1-2; possibly TRBD1 for D (6 bases). This CDR3 region has 14 residues. Germline V gene data show CDR1 as SNHLY and CDR2 as FYNNEI. Between the trimmed V and J ends, which lost 4 bases and 5 bases, there was a span of 14 bases. CDR3 region: CASSGVRGYYGYTF. CDR3 sequence (DNA): TGTGCCAGCAGTGGGGTCAGGGGATATTATGGCTACACCTTC. The whole variable domain, remainder taken from reference TRBV2 and TRBJ1-2, is EPEVTQTPSHQVTQMGQEVILRCVPISNHLYFYWYRQILGQKVEFLVSFYNNEISEKSEIFDDQFSVERPDGSNFTLKIRSTKLEDSAMYFCASSGVRGYYGYTFGSGTRLTVV.

This clonotype showed up many times. The chain recombines TRBV16 with TRBJ2-1, with D uncertain. Germline V gives CDR1 KGHSY, CDR2 FQNENV. The CDR3 consists of 11 residues. Trimming removed 4 bases from V and 6 bases from J, with 4 bases in between. The CDR3 spells CASSRPNEQFF. In nucleotides, the CDR3 is TGTGCCAGCAGCCGCCCCAATGAGCAGTTCTTC.

At least ten counts were recorded for this clonotype. This chain uses TRBV6-1 with TRBJ2-7; 8 positions match TRBD1. Germline-derived CDR1 and CDR2 are MNHNS and SASEGT. Trimming removed 5 bases from V and 2 bases from J; junction bases left unmatched: 5. The length of the CDR3 is 14 residues. CDR3 bases: TGTGCCAGCAGTATCCGGACAGGGACCTACGAGCAGTACTTC. It specifies CASSIRTGTYEQYF.

The chain has TRBV20-1 and TRBJ2-1; 11 bases fit TRBD2. The J segment lost 1 base and the V segment lost 0 bases, leaving 2 bases of the junction unmatched. The length of the CDR3 is 16 residues. CDR1 DFQATT and CDR2 SNEGSKA come from the germline V gene (reference sequence). CDR3 DNA sequence: TGCAGTGCTAGAGAACTAGCGGGAGTATCCTACAATGAGCAGTTCTTC. As protein: CSARELAGVSYNEQFF.

This clonotype was counted at least ten times. The CDR3 coding sequence is TGTGCCAGCAGCGCCTCGGAGGCACAAGAGACCCAGTACTTC. It yields the protein CASSASEAQETQYF. The rearrangement uses TRBV7-6 and TRBJ2-5; the D gene is possibly TRBD2 (5 bases). Trimming pared 5 bases from V and 2 bases from J, leaving 12 bases between. The CDR3 sequence is 14 residues long. Germline CDR1 and CDR2: SGHVS and FNYEAQ.

This clonotype occurred many times. The gene calls are TRBV20-1 and TRBJ2-1, with 8 nucleotides matching TRBD2. Germline assignment: CDR1 DFQATT and CDR2 SNEGSKA (reference sequence). J lost 5 bases, V lost 4 bases, and 7 bases had no gene match. The CDR3 contains 14 residues. The CDR3 DNA sequence: TGCAGTGCTAAGGGTACTAGCGGTAACAATGAGCAGTTCTTC. Amino acids: CSAKGTSGNNEQFF.

This clonotype has only a few counts. This rearrangement joins TRBV25-1 to TRBJ1-2, with unresolved D. This CDR3 contains 15 residues. CDR1 and CDR2 (germline): MGHDK, SYGVNS. V gave up 1 base and J gave up 0 bases, with 9 bases separating them. CDR3 bases: TGTGCCAGCAGTGAATCTGGGCCTGCTAACTATGGCTACACCTTC. This encodes CASSESGPANYGYTF.

For this clonotype: A much larger clone differs by one base, so this may be a read error. CDR3 nucleotides: TGTGCCAGCATCTTACAGGGATCCAATCAGCCCCGGCATTTT. This gives the protein CASILQGSNQPRHF. V usage is TRBV12-3 or TRBV12-4 and J usage is TRBJ1-5, with D possibly matching TRBD1 (6 bases). This CDR3 has 14 residues.

At least ten counts were recorded for this clonotype. This rearrangement joins TRBV20-1 to TRBJ1-5; 8 nucleotides match TRBD1. The V gene's germline CDR1 is DFQATT and CDR2 SNEGSKA (reference sequence). Trimming cost V 5 bases and J 5 bases; bases outside gene matches: 2. The CDR3 contains 12 residues. CDR3 residues: CSAGQGDQPQHF. The CDR3, as DNA: TGCAGTGCTGGACAGGGCGATCAGCCCCAGCATTTT.

This clonotype was observed at least ten times. The rearrangement joins TRBV3-1 to TRBJ2-1; D is unresolved. The CDR3 loop spans 13 amino acids. Germline-derived CDR1 and CDR2 are LGHDT and YNNKEL (reference sequence). Trimming took off 1 base at V and 10 bases at J, with 11 bases between the two ends. The CDR3 loop reads CASSQGVISEQFF. The DNA of the CDR3 is TGTGCCAGCAGCCAAGGGGTCATCAGCGAGCAGTTCTTC.

This clonotype came up many times. CDR3 DNA: TGTGCCAGCAGCCCGGGGTCCACTGAAGCTTTCTTT. It encodes CASSPGSTEAFF. The chain links TRBV5-5 to TRBJ1-1; D unresolved. The CDR3 extends over 12 amino acids. The germline V and J ends were trimmed by 4 bases and 4 bases, with 8 bases remaining between them. Germline assignment: CDR1 SGHKS and CDR2 YYEKEE (reference sequence).

The chain recombines TRBV7-9 with TRBJ2-7; tentative D call: TRBD2 (5 bases). The germline V gene encodes CDR1 SEHNR and CDR2 FQNEAQ (reference sequence). The CDR3 is made up of 14 amino acids. V was cut by 5 bases and J by 5 bases, with 16 bases left in between. The CDR3 DNA is TGTGCCAGCAGCCTACGGACTGCACCGAACGAGCAGTACTTC. This sequence encodes CASSLRTAPNEQYF.

This clonotype was recorded a few times. This chain uses TRBV5-1 with TRBJ2-3; 15 nucleotides align to TRBD2. Germline CDR1 SGHRS, CDR2 YFSETQ. Trimming removed 4 bases from V and 6 bases from J; junction bases left unmatched: 15. The CDR3 has 19 residues. The CDR3 loop is CASSPAAWTSGGALDTQYF. CDR3 in DNA: TGCGCCAGCAGCCCAGCAGCTTGGACTAGCGGGGGGGCCTTGGATACGCAGTATTTT.

This clonotype has ten or more counts. The gene calls are TRBV5-6 and TRBJ2-7, with TRBD1 matching 7 bases. CDR1 SGHDT and CDR2 YYEEEE come from the germline V gene. This CDR3 contains 14 residues. V was pared by 3 bases and J by 4 bases, with 7 bases of the junction left unmatched. The DNA for the CDR3 is TGTGCCAGCAGCTCCGGGACAGACTTTTACGAGCAGTACTTC. It specifies CASSSGTDFYEQYF.

This clonotype was observed a few times. The rearrangement links TRBV6-2 or TRBV6-3 to TRBJ1-5; D is undetermined. This CDR3 comprises 12 residues. Trimming left V 2 bases short and J 9 bases short, with 8 bases between. CDR1 and CDR2 from the germline V gene are MNHEY and SVGEGT. The CDR3 loop reads CASSYTSLPQHF. For the CDR3, the DNA is TGTGCCAGCAGTTACACTTCGTTGCCCCAGCATTTT.

This clonotype was seen only a few times. The genes are TRBV10-2 and TRBJ2-7; a possible D gene is TRBD2 (5 bases). The V and J ends lost 6 bases and 7 bases respectively, with 10 bases between them. In germline, CDR1 is WSHSY, CDR2 SAAADI. The CDR3 spans 11 residues. The CDR3 region is CASRIGVEQYF. CDR3 sequence (DNA): TGCGCCAGCAGAATCGGGGTTGAGCAGTACTTC.

This clonotype was counted many times. The chain couples TRBV5-1 to TRBJ1-1; 7 nucleotides line up with TRBD1. CDR1 and CDR2 (germline): SGHRS, YFSETQ. The CDR3 runs 14 residues. The ends lost 4 bases at V and 4 bases at J; junction bases unmatched: 7. The CDR3 coding sequence is TGCGCCAGCAGCCTACCCCAGGGGGGCACTGAAGCTTTCTTT. Encoded protein: CASSLPQGGTEAFF.

This sequence joins TRBV11-2 and TRBJ1-5; TRBD1 aligns across 9 bases. The V gene end was trimmed by 3 bases and the J gene end by 7 bases; junction bases not matched to a gene: 7. CDR1 SGHAT and CDR2 FQNNGV come from the germline V gene. This CDR3 comprises 15 residues. CDR3 region: CASSLGQGGAQPQHF. The DNA of the CDR3 is TGTGCCAGCAGCTTGGGACAGGGAGGGGCACAGCCCCAGCATTTT.

In its sample, this clonotype was seen many times. This sequence joins TRBV11-2 and TRBJ2-5; D is unclear. CDR1 is SGHAT, CDR2 FQNNGV, per germline. The CDR3 is made up of 12 amino acids. Trimming cost V 0 bases and J 5 bases, with 4 bases left between them. CDR3 residues: CASSLDMETQYF. The CDR3 coding sequence is TGTGCCAGCAGCTTAGATATGGAGACCCAGTACTTC.